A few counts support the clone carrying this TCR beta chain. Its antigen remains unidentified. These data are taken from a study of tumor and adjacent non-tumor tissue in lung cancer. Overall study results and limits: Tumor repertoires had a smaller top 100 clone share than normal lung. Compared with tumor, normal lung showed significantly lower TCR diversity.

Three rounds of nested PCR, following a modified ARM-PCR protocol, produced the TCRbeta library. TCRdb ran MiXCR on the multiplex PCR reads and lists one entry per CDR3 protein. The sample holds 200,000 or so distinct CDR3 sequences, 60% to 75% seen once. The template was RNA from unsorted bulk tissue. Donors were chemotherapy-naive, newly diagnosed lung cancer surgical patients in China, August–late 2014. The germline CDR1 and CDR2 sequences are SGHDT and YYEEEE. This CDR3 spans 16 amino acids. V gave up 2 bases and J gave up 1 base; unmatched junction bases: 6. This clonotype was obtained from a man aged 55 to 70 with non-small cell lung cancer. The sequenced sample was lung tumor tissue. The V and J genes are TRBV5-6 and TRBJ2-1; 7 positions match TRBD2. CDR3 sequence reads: CASSFGVGGSYNEQFF. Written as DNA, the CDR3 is TGTGCCAGCAGCTTTGGGGTGGGGGGGTCCTACAATGAGCAGTTCTTC.